Reported below is one T cell receptor beta chain. The antigen remains unidentified. The record originates from a study of T cells expressing NK-cell markers. About the study: It was sorted CD3+CD56+NKG2C+, CD3+CD56+NKG2C- and CD3+CD56-NKG2C+ T cells that supplied the TCR beta repertoires. Study results and limitations: About 1.0-8% of CD8+ T cells in roughly six donors belonged to dominant NKG2C+ clonotypes.

TCRdb re-called the 5' RACE reads, yielding one record per CDR3 amino acid sequence without DNA. The sample totals around 550,000 distinct CDR3 sequences; its top ten clones hold less than 4.5%. CDR3 length equals 16 residues. Germline V gene lookup returns CDR1 SGHKS and CDR2 YYEKEE (reference sequence). The TCR comes from a man aged 18-30 years in good health. Material: blood T cells: a sorted CD56 or NKG2C T cell subset, CD4+ or CD8+ T cells, or bulk PBMC T cells (not recorded which). The rearrangement uses TRBV5-5 and TRBJ2-1; TCRdb proposes TRBD1, but this gene call is untestable without DNA. The CDR3 sequence: CASSPPGINSYNEQFF. The full variable domain, with the rest looked up from reference TRBV5-5 and TRBJ2-1, is DAGVTQSPTHLIKTRGQQVTLRCSPISGHKSVSWYQQVLGQGPQFIFQYYEKEERGRGNFPDRFSARQFPNYSSELNVNALLLGDSALYLCASSPPGINSYNEQFFGPGTRLTVL.